A selection of T cell receptor beta chains follows, all from one sample in a study of shared clonotypes between healthy human individuals. Sequencing was performed with immunoSEQ multiplex PCR; in TCRdb, only in-frame clones are kept and a portion is missing. The sample has 2,500,000 or so clones, 90% to 95% seen once. The specimen sequenced was naive CD4+ T cells sorted from blood. These receptors originate from a man aged 18 to 29 in good health. Each CDR3 is given with its conserved first and last residue. The order of the fields is CDR3 DNA, CDR3 protein, clone size, D gene, J gene, V gene. The D gene is left open where the match is weak. Clone size is given for some rows only: seen once, a few or many times, or a class if the clone is expanded.

CDR3 DNA: TGTGCCAGCAGCCCATCGGGACAGGGAATTCAGCCCCAGCATTTT
CDR3 protein: CASSPSGQGIQPQHF
clone size: NA
D gene: TRBD1
J gene: TRBJ1-5
V gene: TRBV28

CDR3 DNA: TGTGCCAGCGGGCGTACCACCGGGGAGCTGTTTTTT
CDR3 protein: CASGRTTGELFF
clone size: NA
D gene: NA
J gene: TRBJ2-2
V gene: TRBV6-5

CDR3 DNA: TGTGCCTGGAGTTATCGGAGGAACACTGAAGCTTTCTTT
CDR3 protein: CAWSYRRNTEAFF
clone size: NA
D gene: NA
J gene: TRBJ1-1
V gene: TRBV30

CDR3 DNA: TGTGCCAGCAGTTACGGACAGTACAATGAGCAGTTCTTC
CDR3 protein: CASSYGQYNEQFF
clone size: NA
D gene: NA
J gene: TRBJ2-1
V gene: TRBV6-5

CDR3 DNA: TGTGCCAGCAGTGAACCCCAGGGAGGAGGGGGGAGCTCCTACGAGCAGTACTTC
CDR3 protein: CASSEPQGGGGSSYEQYF
clone size: NA
D gene: NA
J gene: TRBJ2-7
V gene: TRBV2

CDR3 DNA: TGTGCCAGCTCACCACCCGGAGCCCAAGAGACCCAGTACTTC
CDR3 protein: CASSPPGAQETQYF
clone size: NA
D gene: NA
J gene: TRBJ2-5
V gene: TRBV18

CDR3 DNA: TGTGCCAGCAGCTCGGACAGGGTGGATCAGCCCCAGCATTTT
CDR3 protein: CASSSDRVDQPQHF
clone size: NA
D gene: TRBD1
J gene: TRBJ1-5
V gene: TRBV7-9

CDR3 DNA: TGTGCCAGCTCACCACCGTCAAAAGATACGCAGTATTTT
CDR3 protein: CASSPPSKDTQYF
clone size: NA
D gene: NA
J gene: TRBJ2-3
V gene: TRBV18

CDR3 DNA: TGTGCCTGGAGTCCGTTAGCGGCCTCTTTTCGGGAGACCCAGTACTTC
CDR3 protein: CAWSPLAASFRETQYF
clone size: NA
D gene: NA
J gene: TRBJ2-5
V gene: TRBV30

CDR3 DNA: TGTGCCAGCAGGCTGGTAATTATGTCCTACGAGCAGTACTTC
CDR3 protein: CASRLVIMSYEQYF
clone size: few
D gene: NA
J gene: TRBJ2-7
V gene: TRBV2